The rows below give T cell receptor beta chains drawn from one sample of a study of blood T cell repertoires in COVID-19. The assay was immunoSEQ multiplex PCR, and TCRdb's table has in-frame clones only and misses some. The sample yields 100,000 or so clones, 86% seen once. Sequenced sample: peripheral blood. Source of these receptors: a woman aged 60-70 years in a cohort sampled during active or convalescent COVID-19. Each CDR3 is given with its conserved first and last residue.

TRBJ1-2	TRBV7-2	CASSSTNRGGGYTF
TRBJ1-3	TRBV3-1/TRBV3-2	CASSEPTGDSGNTIYF
TRBJ1-1	TRBV5-4	CASSSPWGVKNTEAFF
TRBJ2-3	TRBV24-1	CATSDSSGLAGWRSADTQYF
TRBJ1-2	TRBV19	CASSRGGGALGGYTF
TRBJ2-7	TRBV2	CAIESPRDSNYEQYF
TRBJ2-5	TRBV5-6	CASSLVGVGETQYF
TRBJ2-1	TRBV9	CASSVASAVSSGQFF
TRBJ1-2	TRBV6-1	CASSDGPGPRNYGYTF
TRBJ2-4	TRBV6-6	CASRDRTGMGNIQYF
TRBJ2-7	TRBV28	CASTTPRAGVSYEQYF
TRBJ2-3	TRBV18	CASSPSGDTQYF
TRBJ1-2	TRBV5-1	CASSKPGNYGYTF
TRBJ1-1	TRBV7-3	CASSLQGVGAEAFF
TRBJ1-5	TRBV6-5	CASRAGGGAQPQHF
TRBJ2-1	TRBV5-1	CASTPLAGTYNEQFF
TRBJ2-6	TRBV12-5	CASGLVLGRERYGANVLTF
TRBJ2-7	TRBV12-3/TRBV12-4	CASSQTSGRAF
TRBJ2-5	TRBV5-1	CASSPGDMWGPETQYF
TRBJ2-3	TRBV10-3	CAISATSGGATDTQYF
TRBJ2-5	TRBV12-3/TRBV12-4	CASSFPGETQYF
TRBJ2-7	TRBV27	CASSLDLAGSEQYF
TRBJ2-3	TRBV5-1	CASSWGQGTHTDTQYF
TRBJ2-2	TRBV12-3/TRBV12-4	CASSLARGRGLFF
TRBJ2-3	TRBV6-2/TRBV6-3	CASSTRTSGSADTQYF
TRBJ2-3	TRBV19	CASTSGGRLGTDTQYF
TRBJ1-2	TRBV20-1	CSARDRGVNYGYTF
TRBJ1-2	TRBV5-1	CASSIDRVGGYTF